This T cell receptor (beta chain) is drawn from a study of breast tumors, draining lymph nodes, adjacent tissues. This clonotype came up a few times. J lost 4 bases, V lost 5 bases, and 13 bases had no gene match. The length of the CDR3 is 18 residues. Germline V gene lookup returns CDR1 SGHAT and CDR2 FQDESV (reference sequence). The lymph nodes were axillary draining lymph nodes from breast cancer patients. TCRdb recomputed calls from the multiplex PCR reads with MiXCR, one row per CDR3 protein. Of approximately 300,000 distinct CDR3 sequences listed, 30% were seen once; the top ten hold more than 0.85%.

This sequence originates from a female donor with breast cancer. Some clones in this sample may be carry-over from other donors' samples. V is TRBV11-1 and J is TRBJ2-1; 11 bases are a match to TRBD2. The sequenced sample was axillary lymph node tissue. CDR3 sequence reads: CASSLGKLLAGEYNEQFF. CDR3 DNA: TGTGCCAGCAGCCTAGGGAAGCTACTAGCGGGAGAATACAATGAGCAGTTCTTC.